This TCR beta chain was sequenced in a study of blood T cell repertoires in COVID-19 (TCRdb year 2020). Concerning the study at large: The collaborator samples originated in the United States, Italy and Spain and spanned the acute and convalescent phases of COVID-19. The material from the prospective study consisted of cDNA or gDNA derived from T cells, B-cell-depleted T cells, or PBMCs. Deeply sampled blood TCRbeta repertoires from subjects exposed to, actively infected with, or recovered from COVID-19 were included in the dataset. The repertoires were released in a freely available public database intended as a resource for research on the immune response to SARS-CoV-2. Samples came from the ongoing ImmuneRACE study (first 160 participants) plus 1,254 subjects from 6 global collaborators. Sample metadata almost always included a de-identified subject ID, COVID-19 status, age in years and sex. Where available, HLA class I and class II types were taken from metadata supplied by the sample provider and were not determined by assay-based typing.

To note about this clone: No antigen is known for it. Base qualities are not recorded, but no much larger clone differs from it by a single base.

The germline V gene (reference sequence) provides CDR1 LNHDA and CDR2 SQIVND. For this chain, trimming is 3 bases at the V end and 3 bases at the J end, and the number of junction bases without a gene match is 3. The cysteine opens and the phenylalanine closes a CDR3 of 14 amino acids. The read is trimmed to its CDR3 DNA, 42 bases read in frame from base 1. TCRbeta CDR3 regions were amplified from genomic DNA by means of the immunoSEQ Assay, a bias-controlled multiplex PCR. In the original analysis: The number of nucleated cells in each sample was estimated by amplification of reference gene primers within the assay. Sequence reads were collapsed and filtered to measure the absolute abundance of every unique TCRbeta CDR3 rearrangement. For each sample, productive Simpson clonality was calculated by taking the square root of Simpson's diversity index across productive rearrangements. TCRdb mirrors the immuneACCESS table, restricted to in-frame sequences. Some clones are absent from its copies; in checked studies, under half trace to an unresolved V gene, and the reason for the others is unknown. D and trimming come from the DNA, and the V and J calls and clone size come from that table. The sample includes over 25,000 clones, with around 90% observed a single time. The top ten constitute 3.5% of the sample.

Collaborating institutions collected whole blood in K2EDTA tubes following their own protocols. For TCRbeta analysis, collaborator samples were shipped as frozen whole blood, as isolated PBMCs, or as DNA extracted from either sample type. What the authors observed across the whole study: The amount of clinical and demographic metadata varied by source and participant and was provided uncurated.

Material for sequencing was peripheral blood. The TCR originated in a human donor in a cohort sampled during active COVID-19. The V and J genes are TRBV19 and TRBJ1-2; the central 8 bases match TRBD1. The nucleotides are TGTGCCAGTAGTATCATGACAGGGGACTATGGCTACACCTTC. The resulting protein is CASSIMTGDYGYTF.